This TCR beta chain originates from a study of CD8+ T cells in alopecia areata. Treatment reported: oral pan-JAK inhibitor, 5-10 mg twice daily. Both peripheral blood and punch biopsies of lesional scalp skin were obtained from patients who had alopecia areata. A single count supports this clone. In each case, RNA was isolated and then reverse transcribed into cDNA as the sequencing template. TCRdb keeps only in-frame clones here, not all; method: immunoSEQ multiplex PCR. The data contain some 150,000 clones, roughly four fifths of them singletons. The CDR3 is made up of 15 amino acids. Deletions cut 3 bases from V and 0 bases from J, with 8 bases between. Germline CDR1 and CDR2: LNHDA and SQIVND (reference sequence).

This sequence was found in a human donor with alopecia areata. This specimen was CD8+ T cells sorted from blood, taken at week 4, from a patient treated with tofacitinib. The chain uses TRBV19 and TRBJ2-2; D remains ambiguous. Here the CDR3 reads CASSISQSNTGELFF. In DNA, the CDR3 is TGTGCCAGTAGTATCTCCCAGTCGAACACCGGGGAGCTGTTTTTT.